The clone carrying this T cell receptor beta chain appeared a few times. This entry comes from a study of cytomegalovirus exposure and HLA in healthy donors. Turning to the study itself: Earlier findings included approximately 120 million unique TCR beta sequences obtained from 150 million to 200 million T cells.

CDR1 and CDR2 from the germline V gene are MDHEN and SYDVKM. The CDR3 covers 14 residues. Between the trimmed V and J ends, which lost 3 bases and 6 bases, there was a span of 12 bases. Both 60 Vbeta primers and 13 Jbeta primers went into the PCR. Generated by immunoSEQ multiplex PCR, the TCRdb table keeps only in-frame clones and is missing some. The sample carries about 180,000 clones, approximately 81% recorded once. Material for sequencing was PBMCs. This sequence joins TRBV28 and TRBJ2-1; D might be TRBD1 (5 bases). This TCR was sampled from a boy aged 2 to 10 in good health and CMV-seronegative. CDR3 DNA: TGTGCCAGCAGTTTTAGGACACCATTCAATGAGCAGTTCTTC. It yields the protein CASSFRTPFNEQFF.